Sequencing of this T cell receptor (beta chain) was carried out in a study of shared clonotypes between healthy human individuals. The study's findings and limits: Enrolling few donors narrowed the genetic and exposure-history diversity that was represented. Sharing of clonotypes among donors was expected to vary with sequencing depth.

The CDR3 totals 14 residues. V was pared by 6 bases and J by 3 bases, with 7 bases of the junction left unmatched. The germline CDR1 and CDR2 sequences are MDHEN and SYDVKM. Notes on this clone: Its antigen is still unknown.

When samples were unsorted, tens of millions of PBMCs were used for genomic DNA. The replicate PCRs on unsorted PBMC were given approximately 0.3 ug DNA, which is approximately 30,000 T cell genomes. Data came from immunoSEQ multiplex PCR; TCRdb stores just in-frame clones and leaves some out. The sample includes hundreds of thousands of clones, about 74% of them seen just once. This receptor was obtained from a woman in her 40s in good health. Some clones in this sample may be carry-over from other donors' samples. V and J are TRBV28 and TRBJ1-2, with 7 bases identical to TRBD1. The sequencing input was PBMCs. CDR3 DNA: TGTGCCAGCAGCCCTCGGACAGGATACTATGGCTACACCTTC. Translated, it gives CASSPRTGYYGYTF.